Shown below are 4 T cell receptor beta chains from a single sample sequenced in a study of T cell clones after liver transplantation. Sequencing was performed with immunoSEQ multiplex PCR; in TCRdb, only in-frame clones are kept and a portion is missing. The data contain roughly 65,000 clones, around 93% of them seen just once; the ten biggest clones take up roughly 0.98%. The source material was CD4+ T cells from blood, sampled about 26 months after liver transplant. These receptors originate from a human patient who received a liver transplant. Part of the T cell pool may stem from the graft donor.

The V and J genes are TRBV9 and TRBJ1-5; D possibly corresponds to TRBD1 (5 bases). Trimming left V 3 bases short and J 6 bases short, with 10 bases between. This CDR3 region has 13 residues. Germline lookup yields CDR1 SGDLS and CDR2 YYNGEE. CDR3 sequence: CASSETASQPQHF. As DNA, the CDR3 is TGTGCCAGCAGCGAGACAGCGAGTCAGCCCCAGCATTTT.

V usage is TRBV18 and J usage is TRBJ2-2; D is undetermined. V was trimmed by 3 bases and J by 6 bases, leaving 11 bases between them. This CDR3 comprises 14 residues. Germline values: CDR1 KGHSH, CDR2 LQKENI. In DNA, the CDR3 is TGTGCCAGCTCACCGGTGAAAAGGTCCGGGGAGCTGTTTTTT. The encoded protein is CASSPVKRSGELFF. Based on the CDR3 plus reference TRBV18 and TRBJ2-2, the full variable domain is NAGVMQNPRHLVRRRGQEARLRCSPMKGHSHVYWYRQLPEEGLKFMVYLQKENIIDESGMPKERFSAEFPKEGPSILRIQQVVRGDSAAYFCASSPVKRSGELFFGEGSRLTVL.

This clone has only one observation. V and J are TRBV18 and TRBJ2-7; the D is unclear. The CDR3 runs to 13 residues. Germline V CDR1 and CDR2: KGHSH, LQKENI. The germline V and J ends were trimmed by 2 bases and 4 bases, with 9 bases remaining between them. DNA of the CDR3: TGTGCCAGCTCACCAAGTAACGGGTACGAGCAGTACTTC. Residues: CASSPSNGYEQYF.

This chain connects TRBV7-9 to TRBJ1-2; 8 bases are shared with TRBD1. The CDR3 length is 16 residues. Germline-derived CDR1 and CDR2 are SEHNR and FQNEAQ (reference sequence). V lost 3 bases, J lost 3 bases, and 9 bases stayed unmatched. Written as DNA, the CDR3 is TGTGCCAGCAGCTTCGCCGGGGACAGGCTATACTATGGCTACACCTTC. It specifies CASSFAGDRLYYGYTF.